This T cell receptor (beta chain) was observed in a study of T cell repertoires in cytomegalovirus infection. One entry per CDR3 protein results from TCRdb running MiXCR on the reads. Of around 130,000 distinct CDR3 sequences listed, approximately 9.2% are singletons. V shed 5 bases and J 6 bases; nucleotides not matched to a gene: 2. CDR3 length: 13 residues. Germline CDR1 and CDR2: DFQATT and SNEGSKA (reference sequence). The chain carries TRBV20-1 and TRBJ2-1, with 12 bases identical to TRBD1. The source material was PBMCs. The receptor comes from a human donor in good health (CMV status not recorded). Some clones in this sample may be carry-over from other donors' samples. The CDR3 nucleotides read TGCAGTGCTCCGGGACAGGGGGCCAATGAGCAGTTCTTC. Amino acid sequence: CSAPGQGANEQFF.